This is a list of T cell receptor beta chains from one sample in a study of blood T cell repertoires in COVID-19. Sequencing was performed with immunoSEQ multiplex PCR; in TCRdb, only in-frame clones are kept and a portion is missing. Counted here are some 70,000 clones, around 90% occurring once; the ten biggest clones make up around 3.6%. Input material: peripheral blood. These receptors were taken from a woman in her fifties or sixties with COVID-19, enrolled during active disease. Each CDR3 is given with its conserved first and last residue. A D gene is named only where the DNA matches it firmly. Size is stated for part of the rows, as once, few or many counts, or as a class when the clone is expanded.

.	TRBJ2-7	TRBV5-1	.	CASASAYEQYF	TGCGCCAGCGCGTCGGCCTACGAGCAGTACTTC
TRBD2	TRBJ2-7	TRBV7-2	.	CASSFPGLAAYEQYF	TGTGCCAGCAGCTTCCCGGGACTAGCCGCCTACGAGCAGTACTTC
.	TRBJ2-1	TRBV6-5	.	CASSYGRTNEQFF	TGTGCCAGCAGTTACGGCAGGACAAATGAGCAGTTCTTC
TRBD1	TRBJ1-2	TRBV10-3	.	CAISVGTGLAGYTF	TGTGCCATCAGTGTGGGGACAGGGTTAGCTGGCTACACCTTC
TRBD1	TRBJ2-2	TRBV4-3	.	CASSRGQGSKTGELFF	TGCGCCAGCAGCCGGGGACAGGGATCGAAGACCGGGGAGCTGTTTTTT
TRBD2	TRBJ2-1	TRBV29-1	few	CSPEGPAGGFEQFF	TGCAGCCCCGAGGGACCAGCGGGAGGGTTTGAGCAGTTCTTC
TRBD1	TRBJ2-5	TRBV5-1	.	CASSSQGAGETQYF	TGCGCCAGCAGCTCGCAGGGGGCGGGAGAGACCCAGTACTTC
TRBD1	TRBJ2-7	TRBV18	.	CASSPRQGYEQYF	TGTGCCAGCTCACCACGACAGGGCTACGAGCAGTACTTC
TRBD2	TRBJ2-5	TRBV7-6	.	CASSLGGTSSETQYF	TGTGCCAGCAGCTTAGGAGGGACTAGCAGCGAGACCCAGTACTTC
.	TRBJ2-6	TRBV19	few	CASSIKGMSGANVLTF	TGTGCCAGTAGTATCAAGGGGATGTCTGGGGCCAACGTCCTGACTTTC
TRBD2	TRBJ2-3	TRBV10-3	.	CAISALAESTDTQYF	TGTGCCATCAGTGCTCTAGCGGAGAGCACAGATACGCAGTATTTT
.	TRBJ2-3	TRBV30	once	CAWASGGSQYF	TGTGCCTGGGCCAGCGGTGGGTCGCAGTATTTT
TRBD1	TRBJ1-2	TRBV9	.	CASSEQGLGGGYTF	TGTGCCAGCAGCGAACAGGGGCTAGGAGGTGGCTACACCTTC
.	TRBJ2-3	TRBV4-1	.	CASSHPPPDTQYF	TGCGCCAGCAGCCACCCCCCCCCGGATACGCAGTATTTT
.	TRBJ1-5	TRBV19	.	CASSRWPEDQPQHF	TGTGCCAGTAGTAGGTGGCCAGAGGATCAGCCCCAGCATTTT
.	TRBJ2-1	TRBV20-1	.	CSANYFNEQFF	TGCAGTGCTAATTACTTCAATGAGCAGTTCTTC
TRBD1	TRBJ1-2	TRBV5-1	.	CASSLAQGADGYTF	TGCGCCAGCAGCTTGGCACAGGGGGCTGATGGCTACACCTTC
.	TRBJ2-3	TRBV28	.	CASSSQGWADTQYF	TGTGCCAGCAGTTCACAGGGCTGGGCAGATACGCAGTATTTT
.	TRBJ2-5	TRBV27	.	CASRTGILQETQYF	TGTGCCAGCCGAACAGGGATCCTCCAAGAGACCCAGTACTTC
TRBD1	TRBJ2-2	TRBV18	.	CASSLTGLTGELFF	TGTGCCAGCTCACTGACAGGGCTCACCGGGGAGCTGTTTTTT
.	TRBJ1-1	TRBV11-2	.	CASRLTVENTEAFF	TGTGCCAGCAGACTAACGGTAGAGAACACTGAAGCTTTCTTT
.	TRBJ1-2	TRBV6-6	.	CASSPSTVYGYTF	TGTGCCAGCAGTCCATCGACAGTCTATGGCTACACCTTC
.	TRBJ1-2	TRBV28	.	CASTPRDTQRGYTF	TGTGCCAGCACACCTCGGGACACTCAGCGTGGCTACACCTTC
TRBD2	TRBJ2-7	TRBV2	.	CASRLAGIYEQYF	TGTGCCAGCAGACTAGCGGGAATCTACGAGCAGTACTTC
.	TRBJ1-4	TRBV27	.	CASSRQYAAEKLFF	TGTGCCAGCAGTCGACAGTATGCGGCAGAAAAACTGTTTTTT
TRBD2	TRBJ2-3	TRBV24-1	once	CATSDSLSGRGTDTQYF	TGTGCCACCAGTGATTCACTTAGCGGGAGAGGGACAGATACGCAGTATTTT
.	TRBJ1-1	TRBV18	.	CASSPPTGNTEAFF	TGTGCCAGCTCACCACCGACAGGGAACACTGAAGCTTTCTTT
.	TRBJ2-7	TRBV12-3/TRBV12-4	.	CASGPPGESEQYF	TGTGCCAGCGGCCCCCCAGGGGAGAGCGAGCAGTACTTC
TRBD2	TRBJ2-1	TRBV5-1	.	CASTPTPGLAYEQFF	TGCGCCAGCACCCCTACGCCGGGACTAGCCTACGAGCAGTTCTTC
.	TRBJ1-5	TRBV6-2/TRBV6-3	once	CASSYEGTNQPQHF	TGTGCCAGCAGTTACGAGGGCACCAATCAGCCCCAGCATTTT
.	TRBJ1-3	TRBV6-5	.	CASSQTGSPGNTIYF	TGTGCCAGCAGCCAAACCGGGTCCCCTGGAAACACCATATATTTT
.	TRBJ1-6	TRBV18	.	CASSPRDTSYNSPLHF	TGTGCCAGCTCACCAAGGGACACCTCCTATAATTCACCCCTCCACTTT
.	TRBJ2-7	TRBV2	few	CASSEVGDEQYF	TGTGCCAGCAGTGAAGTAGGGGACGAGCAGTACTTC
.	TRBJ2-5	TRBV18	.	CASSPPISGIQETQYF	TGTGCCAGCTCACCACCGATTTCCGGGATTCAAGAGACCCAGTACTTC
TRBD2	TRBJ2-2	TRBV7-9	few	CASSQRLAGGIGELFF	TGTGCCAGCAGCCAAAGACTAGCGGGAGGGATCGGGGAGCTGTTTTTT
TRBD1	TRBJ2-2	TRBV5-1	.	CASSFRDRSTGELFF	TGCGCCAGCAGCTTCCGGGACAGAAGCACCGGGGAGCTGTTTTTT
.	TRBJ2-7	TRBV11-3	once	CASSSGAGERSYEQYF	TGTGCCAGCAGCTCAGGGGCGGGAGAAAGGTCCTACGAGCAGTACTTC
.	TRBJ1-5	TRBV4-1	.	CASSQELTGLRPQHF	TGCGCCAGCAGCCAAGAACTCACAGGGCTGCGGCCCCAGCATTTT
TRBD2	TRBJ2-7	TRBV7-2	.	CASSLISGRAQEQYF	TGTGCCAGCAGCTTAATTAGCGGGAGGGCCCAAGAGCAGTACTTC
.	TRBJ2-5	TRBV6-5	.	CASRGGETQYF	TGTGCCAGCAGAGGGGGAGAGACCCAGTACTTC
.	TRBJ1-3	TRBV11-1	.	CASSSSTAGNTIYF	TGTGCCAGCAGCTCGTCGACAGCTGGAAACACCATATATTTT
TRBD1	TRBJ1-5	TRBV18	.	CASSRTGGVQPQHF	TGTGCCAGCTCTCGGACAGGGGGCGTTCAGCCCCAGCATTTT
.	TRBJ2-1	TRBV11-3	.	CASSSGGLVANEQFF	TGTGCCAGCAGCTCCGGAGGGCTAGTTGCGAATGAGCAGTTCTTC
.	TRBJ2-6	TRBV4-1	.	CASSQLDMGFSGANVLTF	TGCGCCAGCAGCCAGTTGGACATGGGCTTCTCTGGGGCCAACGTCCTGACTTTC
.	TRBJ2-2	TRBV9	.	CASRQASNTGELFF	TGTGCCAGCAGACAGGCTTCGAACACCGGGGAGCTGTTTTTT
TRBD1	TRBJ2-2	TRBV5-4	.	CASSTGTGSTGELFF	TGTGCCAGCAGCACCGGGACAGGGAGTACCGGGGAGCTGTTTTTT
.	TRBJ1-1	TRBV5-1	once	CASSLSGGTEAFF	TGCGCCAGCAGCTTGTCGGGGGGCACTGAAGCTTTCTTT
TRBD1	TRBJ1-3	TRBV30	once	CAWSRGTGGSGNTIYF	TGTGCCTGGAGCCGCGGGACAGGTGGTTCTGGAAACACCATATATTTT
.	TRBJ1-5	TRBV30	.	CAWSSTPSQPQHF	TGTGCCTGGAGTTCTACTCCCTCTCAGCCCCAGCATTTT
.	TRBJ1-2	TRBV5-1	.	CASSRQGYGYTF	TGCGCCAGCAGCCGGCAGGGGTATGGCTACACCTTC
.	TRBJ1-1	TRBV19	.	CASSGRGANTEAFF	TGTGCCAGTAGTGGGCGGGGGGCGAACACTGAAGCTTTCTTT
TRBD1	TRBJ1-2	TRBV20-1	.	CSTYRGGGYTF	TGCAGTACCTACAGGGGCGGAGGCTACACCTTC